The clone carrying this TCR beta chain occurred a few times. Unmatched junction bases numbered 7, after V lost 6 bases and J lost 6 bases. This CDR3 region has 14 residues. CDR1 is DFQATT, CDR2 SNEGSKA, per germline (reference sequence). In TCRdb, the 5' RACE reads were re-called with MiXCR into one record per CDR3 protein. The table lists 55,000 to 65,000 distinct CDR3 sequences, around 15% of them singletons. This sample stems from a study of T cells of healthy individuals. This TCR derives from a human donor in good health. This chain links TRBV20-1 with TRBJ2-1; 11 nucleotides match TRBD2. The CDR3 region has the DNA TGCAGTGCCCCGACCGGGACTAGCGGCAATGAGCAGTTCTTC. Protein sequence: CSAPTGTSGNEQFF.